A selection of T cell receptor beta chains follows, all from one sample in a study of T cells in Graves' hyperthyroidism and ophthalmopathy. MiXCR, applied by TCRdb to the multiplex PCR reads, yields one record per CDR3 protein. The table shows some 600,000 distinct CDR3 sequences, with around 46% occurring only once. Sequencing input: peripheral blood or thyroid tissue (not recorded which). These receptors all come from a young woman with Graves' hyperthyroidism. Both conserved end residues are part of each CDR3. The order of the fields is V gene, D gene, J gene, clone size, CDR3 protein, CDR3 DNA. The D gene is left open where the match is weak. Clone size is shown for a subset of rows, as once, few, many or a class of expanded clone.

v_call: TRBV25-1; d_call: NA; j_call: TRBJ1-1; clone_size: NA; cdr3_aa: CASSAGTTNTEAFF; cdr3_nt: TGTGCCAGCAGTGCCGGGACCACTAACACTGAAGCTTTCTTT
v_call: TRBV24-1; d_call: TRBD2; j_call: TRBJ2-2; clone_size: few; cdr3_aa: CASSPWGSGATGELFF; cdr3_nt: TGTGCCAGCAGTCCCTGGGGTAGCGGGGCCACCGGGGAGCTGTTTTTT
v_call: TRBV7-9; d_call: NA; j_call: TRBJ2-6; clone_size: NA; cdr3_aa: CASSQGAF; cdr3_nt: TGTGCCAGCAGCCAAGGCGCTTTC
v_call: TRBV14; d_call: NA; j_call: TRBJ1-3; clone_size: NA; cdr3_aa: CASSHWDSGNTIYF; cdr3_nt: TGTGCCAGCAGCCATTGGGACTCTGGAAACACCATATATTTT
v_call: TRBV2; d_call: NA; j_call: TRBJ1-2; clone_size: many; cdr3_aa: CASQGRRGRVGYTF; cdr3_nt: TGTGCCAGCCAGGGGAGAAGGGGACGTGTTGGCTACACCTTC
v_call: TRBV19; d_call: NA; j_call: TRBJ1-4; clone_size: NA; cdr3_aa: CASSDLLLNNEKLFF; cdr3_nt: TGTGCCAGTAGTGACCTCTTATTGAATAATGAAAAACTGTTTTTT
v_call: TRBV15; d_call: NA; j_call: TRBJ2-5; clone_size: NA; cdr3_aa: CATGRETSQETQYF; cdr3_nt: TGTGCCACCGGCAGAGAGACCAGCCAAGAGACCCAGTACTTC
v_call: TRBV25-1; d_call: NA; j_call: TRBJ1-6; clone_size: NA; cdr3_aa: CASQPNSPLHF; cdr3_nt: TGTGCCAGTCAGCCGAATTCACCCCTCCACTTT
v_call: TRBV9; d_call: NA; j_call: TRBJ2-3; clone_size: NA; cdr3_aa: CASSQGPSTDTQYF; cdr3_nt: TGTGCCAGCAGCCAAGGTCCTAGCACAGATACGCAGTATTTT
v_call: TRBV25-1; d_call: NA; j_call: TRBJ1-1; clone_size: many; cdr3_aa: CASRFQGYTEAFF; cdr3_nt: TGTGCCAGCAGATTTCAGGGTTACACTGAAGCTTTCTTT
v_call: TRBV7-9; d_call: TRBD1; j_call: TRBJ1-6; clone_size: NA; cdr3_aa: CASSGDPATGQRSPLHF; cdr3_nt: TGTGCCAGCAGCGGAGACCCTGCGACAGGGCAGAGATCACCCCTCCACTTT
v_call: TRBV15; d_call: TRBD2; j_call: TRBJ2-7; clone_size: NA; cdr3_aa: CATSSWGGEQYF; cdr3_nt: TGTGCCACCAGCAGTTGGGGGGGCGAGCAGTACTTC
v_call: TRBV20-1; d_call: TRBD2; j_call: TRBJ2-2; clone_size: once; cdr3_aa: CSARGLAGGPWTGELFF; cdr3_nt: TGCAGTGCTAGGGGGCTAGCGGGAGGGCCATGGACCGGGGAGCTGTTTTTT
v_call: TRBV25-1; d_call: NA; j_call: TRBJ2-5; clone_size: NA; cdr3_aa: CASVGWETQYF; cdr3_nt: TGTGCCAGCGTTGGGTGGGAGACCCAGTACTTC
v_call: TRBV10-3; d_call: TRBD2; j_call: TRBJ2-5; clone_size: NA; cdr3_aa: CASRESGRRETQYF; cdr3_nt: TGTGCCAGCAGGGAAAGCGGGAGAAGAGAGACCCAGTACTTC
v_call: TRBV19; d_call: NA; j_call: TRBJ1-1; clone_size: NA; cdr3_aa: CASNKDSLAEAFF; cdr3_nt: TGTGCCAGTAATAAGGACAGTCTGGCTGAAGCTTTCTTT
v_call: TRBV6-1; d_call: NA; j_call: TRBJ2-5; clone_size: NA; cdr3_aa: CAIKGAGGLETQYF; cdr3_nt: TGTGCCATCAAGGGGGCGGGAGGATTGGAGACCCAGTACTTC
v_call: TRBV7-2; d_call: NA; j_call: TRBJ1-5; clone_size: NA; cdr3_aa: CASSLSQGSPPQHF; cdr3_nt: TGTGCCAGCAGCTTATCTCAGGGCTCCCCGCCCCAGCATTTT
v_call: TRBV4-1; d_call: NA; j_call: TRBJ1-6; clone_size: many; cdr3_aa: CASSPRVDSPLHF; cdr3_nt: TGCGCCAGCAGCCCTCGAGTGGATTCACCCCTCCACTTT
v_call: TRBV7-2; d_call: TRBD1; j_call: TRBJ2-7; clone_size: few; cdr3_aa: CASSWTGEAGEQYF; cdr3_nt: TGTGCCAGCAGCTGGACAGGGGAGGCGGGGGAGCAGTACTTC
v_call: TRBV20-1; d_call: NA; j_call: TRBJ1-4; clone_size: NA; cdr3_aa: CSASGSGEKLFF; cdr3_nt: TGCAGTGCTTCGGGGTCCGGTGAAAAACTGTTTTTT
v_call: TRBV20-1; d_call: NA; j_call: TRBJ2-7; clone_size: NA; cdr3_aa: CSARALAGSHSYEQYF; cdr3_nt: TGCAGTGCTAGAGCCCTGGCGGGTAGCCATTCCTACGAGCAGTACTTC
v_call: TRBV5-1; d_call: NA; j_call: TRBJ2-1; clone_size: NA; cdr3_aa: CASSLTGPYNEQFF; cdr3_nt: TGCGCCAGCAGCTTGACAGGGCCTTACAATGAGCAGTTCTTC
v_call: TRBV2; d_call: NA; j_call: TRBJ2-5; clone_size: NA; cdr3_aa: CASSDRRGGETQYF; cdr3_nt: TGTGCCAGCAGTGATCGAAGGGGTGGCGAGACCCAGTACTTC
v_call: TRBV5-1; d_call: NA; j_call: TRBJ2-5; clone_size: NA; cdr3_aa: CASSFLLGNQETQYF; cdr3_nt: TGCGCCAGCAGCTTTTTATTAGGGAACCAAGAGACCCAGTACTTC
v_call: TRBV25-1; d_call: NA; j_call: TRBJ2-7; clone_size: few; cdr3_aa: CASSDPTETYEQYF; cdr3_nt: TGTGCCAGCAGTGACCCAACAGAGACCTACGAGCAGTACTTC
v_call: TRBV10-3; d_call: NA; j_call: TRBJ1-6; clone_size: few; cdr3_aa: CASTRPRVDNSPLHF; cdr3_nt: TGTGCCAGCACCCGACCCAGGGTGGATAATTCACCCCTCCACTTT
v_call: TRBV20-1; d_call: TRBD1; j_call: TRBJ1-5; clone_size: NA; cdr3_aa: CSVPPGGGGQPQHF; cdr3_nt: TGCAGTGTTCCTCCAGGGGGCGGAGGTCAGCCCCAGCATTTT
v_call: TRBV7-7; d_call: NA; j_call: TRBJ1-5; clone_size: NA; cdr3_aa: CASSQNRPSNQPQHF; cdr3_nt: TGTGCCAGCAGCCAAAACAGACCTAGCAATCAGCCCCAGCATTTT
v_call: TRBV9; d_call: TRBD1; j_call: TRBJ1-3; clone_size: NA; cdr3_aa: CASSPYRGLGNTIYF; cdr3_nt: TGTGCCAGCAGCCCATACAGGGGGCTAGGAAACACCATATATTTT
v_call: TRBV10-3; d_call: NA; j_call: TRBJ1-1; clone_size: NA; cdr3_aa: CASSFQGLRNTEAFF; cdr3_nt: TGTGCCAGCAGTTTCCAGGGTTTACGGAACACTGAAGCTTTCTTT
v_call: TRBV29-1; d_call: TRBD2; j_call: TRBJ2-7; clone_size: NA; cdr3_aa: CSVVAGGDYEQYF; cdr3_nt: TGCAGCGTGGTGGCGGGGGGGGACTACGAGCAGTACTTC
v_call: TRBV5-4; d_call: NA; j_call: TRBJ1-1; clone_size: NA; cdr3_aa: CASSSFGPLNTEAFF; cdr3_nt: TGTGCCAGCAGCTCTTTCGGACCTTTGAACACTGAAGCTTTCTTT
v_call: TRBV2; d_call: NA; j_call: TRBJ1-2; clone_size: many; cdr3_aa: CASSDGTNYGYTF; cdr3_nt: TGTGCCAGCAGTGACGGGACTAACTATGGCTACACCTTC
v_call: TRBV7-2; d_call: NA; j_call: TRBJ1-4; clone_size: NA; cdr3_aa: CASSPRIAGNEKLFF; cdr3_nt: TGTGCCAGCAGCCCACGAATCGCAGGGAACGAAAAACTGTTTTTT
v_call: TRBV19; d_call: NA; j_call: TRBJ1-1; clone_size: NA; cdr3_aa: CASSGEVTEAFF; cdr3_nt: TGTGCCAGTAGCGGGGAAGTCACTGAAGCTTTCTTT
v_call: TRBV7-8; d_call: NA; j_call: TRBJ2-7; clone_size: many; cdr3_aa: CASSLAPLYEQYF; cdr3_nt: TGTGCCAGCAGCTTAGCGCCGTTATATGAGCAGTACTTC
v_call: TRBV7-9; d_call: NA; j_call: TRBJ2-7; clone_size: NA; cdr3_aa: CASSFGGKAYF; cdr3_nt: TGTGCCAGCAGCTTTGGGGGGAAGGCGTACTTC
v_call: TRBV20-1; d_call: NA; j_call: TRBJ2-6; clone_size: NA; cdr3_aa: CSASMGGSGANVLTF; cdr3_nt: TGCAGTGCCTCGATGGGGGGCTCTGGGGCCAACGTCCTGACTTTC
v_call: TRBV10-3; d_call: NA; j_call: TRBJ2-2; clone_size: many; cdr3_aa: CAMGPDNTGELFF; cdr3_nt: TGTGCCATGGGGCCAGATAACACCGGGGAGCTGTTTTTT
v_call: TRBV7-3; d_call: TRBD1; j_call: TRBJ2-3; clone_size: NA; cdr3_aa: CASNQQGGTDTQYF; cdr3_nt: TGTGCCAGCAACCAACAGGGGGGCACAGATACGCAGTATTTT
v_call: TRBV5-6; d_call: TRBD1; j_call: TRBJ1-2; clone_size: few; cdr3_aa: CASSWGGTGRNYDYTF; cdr3_nt: TGTGCCAGCAGCTGGGGGGGGACAGGCCGTAACTATGACTACACCTTC
v_call: TRBV7-9; d_call: NA; j_call: TRBJ1-2; clone_size: NA; cdr3_aa: CASSFDGAPYGYTF; cdr3_nt: TGTGCCAGCAGTTTCGACGGCGCCCCTTATGGCTACACCTTC
v_call: TRBV2; d_call: TRBD1; j_call: TRBJ1-5; clone_size: many; cdr3_aa: CASSQDRSNQPQHF; cdr3_nt: TGTGCCAGCAGTCAGGACAGGAGCAATCAGCCCCAGCATTTT
v_call: TRBV6-5; d_call: NA; j_call: TRBJ1-2; clone_size: NA; cdr3_aa: CASSYSPGRYIF; cdr3_nt: TGTGCCAGCAGTTACTCCCCAGGGAGGTACATCTTC
v_call: TRBV10-2; d_call: NA; j_call: TRBJ1-2; clone_size: NA; cdr3_aa: CASSEQGEGYTF; cdr3_nt: TGCGCCAGCAGTGAGCAGGGAGAGGGCTACACCTTC